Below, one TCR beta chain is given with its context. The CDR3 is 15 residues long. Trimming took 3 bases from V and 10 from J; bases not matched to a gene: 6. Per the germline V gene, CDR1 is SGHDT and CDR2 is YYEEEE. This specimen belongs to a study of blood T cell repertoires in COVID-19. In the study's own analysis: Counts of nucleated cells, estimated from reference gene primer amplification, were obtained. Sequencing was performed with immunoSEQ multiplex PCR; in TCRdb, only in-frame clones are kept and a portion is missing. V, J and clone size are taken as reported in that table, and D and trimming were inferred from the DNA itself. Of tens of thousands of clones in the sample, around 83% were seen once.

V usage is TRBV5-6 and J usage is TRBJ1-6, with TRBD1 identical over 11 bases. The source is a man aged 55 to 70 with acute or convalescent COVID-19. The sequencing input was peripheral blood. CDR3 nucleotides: TGTGCCAGCAGCTCCGGGACAGGGGGAGCCTCACCCCTCCACTTT. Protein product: CASSSGTGGASPLHF.